The clone carrying this TCR beta chain has only a few counts. In the source study's methods: How many nucleated cells were present was estimated from reference gene primer amplification. Data came from immunoSEQ multiplex PCR; TCRdb stores just in-frame clones and leaves some out. V and J calls and clone size are given by that table; D and trimming were obtained from the DNA. The repertoire holds around 180,000 clones, with approximately 90% as singletons. This record belongs to a study of blood T cell repertoires in COVID-19. In the study overall: Italy, Spain and the United States were the sources of the convalescent and acute COVID-19 samples. T cells, B-cell-depleted T cells, or PBMCs supplied cDNA or gDNA.

Germline V gene data show CDR1 as MNHNS and CDR2 as SASEGT. V lost 0 bases, J lost 4 bases, and 12 bases lay in between. This CDR3 is built from 15 residues. The sequence derives from a man aged 55 to 70 with acute or convalescent COVID-19. The chain recombines TRBV6-1 with TRBJ1-1; the D is unclear. The specimen was peripheral blood. In nucleotides, the CDR3 is TGTGCCAGCAGTGAAGCGCTTCGGAGAGCCACTGAAGCTTTCTTT. It encodes CASSEALRRATEAFF.